These 18 T cell receptor beta chains originate from one sample sequenced in a study of lymphopenia after photon versus proton radiotherapy. The assay was immunoSEQ multiplex PCR, and TCRdb's table has in-frame clones only and misses some. The table shows about 22,000 clones, with around 89% occurring only once. The input for sequencing was peripheral blood, taken from a patient treated with proton-based radiotherapy. All receptors derive from a man at least 80 years old with esophageal cancer.

V is TRBV7-2 and J is TRBJ2-3; D may be TRBD1 (5 bases). This CDR3 comprises 16 residues. The germline CDR1 and CDR2 sequences are SGHTA and FQGNSA. V was clipped by 1 base and J by 3 bases, with 14 bases between them. The CDR3 is CASSLGPQGFTDTQYF. The CDR3 region has the DNA TGTGCCAGCAGCTTAGGGCCCCAGGGATTTACAGATACGCAGTATTTT.

The V call is TRBV5-8, the J call TRBJ2-3; D may be TRBD1 (5 bases). The CDR3 sequence is 15 residues long. From germline, CDR1 is SGHTS and CDR2 YDEGEE. Between the trimmed V and J ends, which lost 3 bases and 0 bases, there was a span of 11 bases. CDR3 sequence: CASSSDSSSTDTQYF. CDR3 bases: TGTGCCAGCAGCTCCGACAGCAGCAGCACAGATACGCAGTATTTT.

This rearrangement joins TRBV29-1 to TRBJ2-1, with D possibly being TRBD2 (6 bases). Germline loops: CDR1 SQVTM, CDR2 ANQGSEA. The V gene lost 6 bases and the J gene lost 4 bases, with 16 bases spanning the gap. This CDR3 spans 14 amino acids. CDR3 bases: TGCAGCGTGTATACCGGGACTTCGTACAATGAGCAGTTCTTC. Translation gives CSVYTGTSYNEQFF.

There are a few counts of this clone. V usage is TRBV9 and J usage is TRBJ1-3, with a weak D call TRBD1 (5 bases). Between the trimmed V and J ends, which lost 3 bases and 4 bases, there was a span of 11 bases. The CDR3 has 14 residues. Germline V gene sequence: CDR1 SGDLS, CDR2 YYNGEE. The CDR3, as DNA: TGTGCCAGCAGCGCTCTCCAGGGCGGAAACACCATATATTTT. Residues: CASSALQGGNTIYF.

V usage is TRBV6-5 and J usage is TRBJ2-1; the D gene could be TRBD1 or TRBD2 (5 bases each). Trimming pared 2 bases from V and 14 bases from J, leaving 16 bases between. Germline assignment: CDR1 MNHEY and CDR2 SVGAGI. The CDR3 is made up of 13 amino acids. CDR3 protein: CASSYRGRVSEFF. Written as DNA, the CDR3 is TGTGCCAGCAGTTACCGGGGACGAGTATCGGAGTTCTTC.

This clone was counted a few times. The chain has TRBV4-1 and TRBJ1-2; 8 bases are a match to TRBD1. The CDR3 consists of 15 residues. The germline gives CDR1 MGHRA, CDR2 YSYEKL. Trimming cost V 0 bases and J 4 bases; bases outside gene matches: 4. The CDR3 region is CASSQDAGQGYGYTF. In DNA, the CDR3 is TGCGCCAGCAGCCAAGACGCCGGACAGGGCTATGGCTACACCTTC.

This chain links TRBV6-1 with TRBJ1-2; 7 nucleotides align to TRBD1. CDR1 is MNHNS and CDR2 is SASEGT in the germline V gene. The CDR3 loop spans 13 amino acids. The ends lost 8 bases at V and 4 bases at J; junction bases unmatched: 7. The CDR3 loop is CASGRTGLYGYTF. The CDR3 DNA is TGTGCCAGCGGCAGGACAGGCCTCTATGGCTACACCTTC.

The chain recombines TRBV5-1 with TRBJ2-5; D is unclear. This CDR3 contains 14 residues. Per germline, CDR1 SGHRS and CDR2 YFSETQ. The ends were cut back, 0 bases at V and 4 bases at J, with 10 bases in the middle. CDR3 coding DNA: TGCGCCAGCAGCTTGGGGTGGGGTTTAGAGACCCAGTACTTC. Protein: CASSLGWGLETQYF.

This clone was found once. V gene TRBV14 combines with J gene TRBJ2-1, with D perhaps matching TRBD2 (6 bases). The V end lost 0 bases, the J end lost 3 bases, and 21 bases lay between the germline ends. The CDR3 covers 19 residues. Per the germline V gene, CDR1 is SGHDN and CDR2 is FVKESK. CDR3 sequence reads: CASSQEGPWRGRGYNEQFF. The CDR3 DNA sequence: TGTGCCAGCAGCCAAGAAGGGCCGTGGAGGGGTCGAGGCTACAATGAGCAGTTCTTC. Using reference TRBV14 and TRBJ2-1 for the parts outside the CDR3, the full variable domain is EAGVTQFPSHSVIEKGQTVTLRCDPISGHDNLYWYRRVMGKEIKFLLHFVKESKQDESGMPNNRFLAERTGGTYSTLKVQPAELEDSGVYFCASSQEGPWRGRGYNEQFFGPGTRLTVL.

This rearrangement joins TRBV29-1 to TRBJ1-1; tentative D call: TRBD1 (5 bases). The CDR3 totals 12 residues. Trimming pared 7 bases from V and 0 bases from J, leaving 9 bases between. Per the germline V gene, CDR1 is SQVTM and CDR2 is ANQGSEA. CDR3 sequence reads: CSGGSMNTEAFF. As DNA, the CDR3 is TGCAGCGGGGGGAGCATGAACACTGAAGCTTTCTTT.

This chain connects TRBV25-1 to TRBJ2-5, with 9 bases matching TRBD1. This CDR3 has 15 amino acids. The V and J ends lost 1 base and 5 bases, in that order; junction bases with no gene match: 5. Germline V lookup: CDR1 MGHDK, CDR2 SYGVNS. Here the CDR3 DNA reads TGTGCCAGCAGTGAATTTACAGGGGGCAGTGAGACCCAGTACTTC. Translating gives CASSEFTGGSETQYF.

The chain combines TRBV2 with TRBJ2-5; 11 bases line up with TRBD1. This CDR3 contains 14 residues. Germline CDR1 reads SNHLY; CDR2 reads FYNNEI. The junction had 10 bases not matched to a gene; V was cut back by 5 bases and J by 11 bases. In nucleotides, the CDR3 is TGTGCCAGCAGTACGGACAGGGGGCCGGTGGAGCAGTACTTC. Amino acid sequence: CASSTDRGPVEQYF.

The chain links TRBV19 to TRBJ1-2, with a tentative D call TRBD1 (5 bases). This CDR3 comprises 15 residues. Between the trimmed V and J ends, which lost 7 bases and 4 bases, there was a span of 19 bases. Germline values: CDR1 LNHDA, CDR2 SQIVND (reference sequence). In nucleotides, the CDR3 is TGTGCCAGTACTCCCCTTAAGGGGTTCGCCTATGGCTACACCTTC. Its translation is CASTPLKGFAYGYTF.

The chain combines TRBV5-4 with TRBJ2-7; 7 bases line up with TRBD2. Germline lookup yields CDR1 SGHNT and CDR2 YYREEE (reference sequence). After removal of 4 bases from V and 0 bases from J, the junction contained 4 bases not matched to a gene. The CDR3 loop spans 14 amino acids. Here the CDR3 reads CASSLWTSSYEQYF. The DNA of the CDR3 is TGTGCCAGCAGCCTATGGACTAGCTCCTACGAGCAGTACTTC.

This clone has only a few counts. The chain combines TRBV5-4 with TRBJ1-2; D remains unclear. CDR3 length: 13 amino acids. The germline V and J ends were trimmed by 5 bases and 2 bases, with 10 bases remaining between them. The germline V gene has CDR1 SGHNT and CDR2 YYREEE (reference sequence). The CDR3 nucleotides read TGTGCCAGCAGTTCGGAAGGGAACTATGGCTACACCTTC. Translating gives CASSSEGNYGYTF.

The chain joins TRBV29-1 to TRBJ2-5; 7 bases match TRBD1. Germline lookup yields CDR1 SQVTM and CDR2 ANQGSEA. V trimming: 3 bases; J trimming: 5 bases; junction bases outside the gene matches: 21. The CDR3 runs 18 residues. This CDR3 reads CSVDGLRAGGLMRETQYF. CDR3 DNA sequence: TGCAGCGTTGACGGCCTTCGGGCAGGGGGATTAATGAGGGAGACCCAGTACTTC.

The chain carries TRBV7-2 and TRBJ2-1; TRBD2 agrees at 14 bases. Trimming removed 4 bases from V and 9 bases from J; junction bases left unmatched: 14. Germline V gene sequence: CDR1 SGHTA, CDR2 FQGNSA. This CDR3 contains 18 residues. CDR3 in DNA: TGTGCCAGCAGCTCAAAGGTCCTGACTAGCGGGAGGGCCTCTGAGCAGTTCTTC. Translating it yields CASSSKVLTSGRASEQFF. Drawing the rest from reference TRBV7-2 and TRBJ2-1, the complete variable domain is GAGVSQSPSNKVTEKGKDVELRCDPISGHTALYWYRQSLGQGLEFLIYFQGNSAPDKSGLPSDRFSAERTGGSVSTLTIQRTQQEDSAVYLCASSSKVLTSGRASEQFFGPGTRLTVL.

The chain couples TRBV5-1 to TRBJ2-1; 13 nucleotides line up with TRBD2. The CDR3 has 15 amino acids. With V trimmed by 4 bases and J by 7 bases, 5 bases remained unmatched. The V gene's germline CDR1 is SGHRS and CDR2 YFSETQ. The CDR3 nucleotides are TGCGCCAGCAGCAGGACTAGCGGGAGCGGGAATGAGCAGTTCTTC. Translation: CASSRTSGSGNEQFF.